One sample yielded the 21 T cell receptor beta chains listed below, sequenced in a study of shared clonotypes between healthy human individuals. TCRdb's copy holds only in-frame clones and misses some; the assay was immunoSEQ multiplex PCR. This table has some 2.3 million clones, approximately 93% appearing once. Sequenced: naive CD4+ T cells from PBMCs. Described subset: CD45RA+ positively selected. All receptors derive from a young man in good health. Some clones in this sample may be carry-over from other donors' samples.

CDR3 nucleotides: TGTGCCAGCAGTCTCCGACAGAGCTATGGCTACACCTTC. Protein sequence: CASSLRQSYGYTF. The chain couples TRBV2 to TRBJ1-2; D perhaps matches TRBD1 (5 bases). V lost 5 bases to trimming and J lost 4 bases, with 11 bases between them. Looked up from germline, CDR1 is SNHLY and CDR2 is FYNNEI. CDR3 length: 13 residues.

A word on this clone: The same CDR3 can be traced to other DNA sequences in this sample. This rearrangement joins TRBV5-1 to TRBJ1-1; D call uncertain. The germline CDR1 and CDR2 sequences are SGHRS and YFSETQ. The V and J ends lost 1 base and 0 bases respectively, with 7 bases between them. The CDR3 extends over 14 amino acids. The CDR3 is CASSLSRMNTEAFF. The CDR3 DNA reads as TGCGCCAGCAGCTTGTCACGGATGAACACTGAAGCTTTCTTT.

The J gene is TRBJ1-4, the V gene TRBV6-5; 8 nucleotides match TRBD1. The J segment lost 5 bases and the V segment lost 2 bases, leaving 1 base of the junction unmatched. This CDR3 region has 14 residues. Germline-derived CDR1 and CDR2 are MNHEY and SVGAGI. The CDR3 DNA is TGTGCCAGCAGTTACGACAGGGGAAATGAAAAACTGTTTTTT. Protein: CASSYDRGNEKLFF.

The gene calls are TRBV5-4 and TRBJ2-1; D gene ambiguous. The CDR3 runs 13 residues. Germline V gene lookup returns CDR1 SGHNT and CDR2 YYREEE (reference sequence). V lost 10 bases and J 7 bases, leaving 18 bases between the germline ends. The DNA for the CDR3 is TGTGCCTGTTCGCTTGTCTGGCGGAATGAGCAGTTCTTC. Protein: CACSLVWRNEQFF.

In the case of this clone: Additional DNA sequences in this sample encode the identical CDR3. This chain joins TRBV10-3 and TRBJ1-2; D gene uncertain. The V end was cut by 0 bases, the J end by 3 bases, with 5 bases between. The CDR3 contains 13 residues. Per the germline V gene, CDR1 is ENHRY and CDR2 is SYGVKD. The CDR3 DNA follows: TGTGCCATCAGTGAGTCCGGGGACTATGGCTACACCTTC. Translated, it gives CAISESGDYGYTF.

V and J are TRBV27 and TRBJ1-3; D is undetermined. Trimming took off 7 bases at V and 2 bases at J, with 12 bases between the two ends. Germline lookup yields CDR1 MNHEY and CDR2 SMNVEV (reference sequence). The CDR3 length is 14 residues. This CDR3 is CASKEGPPGNTIYF. CDR3 DNA: TGTGCCAGCAAGGAGGGCCCCCCTGGAAACACCATATATTTT.

The table lists this clone with a count of one. This chain connects TRBV7-6 to TRBJ2-7; 8 bases align to TRBD1. Germline CDR1 reads SGHVS; CDR2 reads FNYEAQ. The V segment lost 4 bases and the J segment 6 bases; nucleotides outside the gene matches: 20. This CDR3 has 18 amino acids. The DNA for the CDR3 is TGTGCCAGCAGCTCAAATCCCGCCGGACAGGGATGGACCGGCGAGCAGTACTTC. Translating gives CASSSNPAGQGWTGEQYF. The whole variable domain, remainder taken from reference TRBV7-6 and TRBJ2-7, is GAGVSQSPRYKVTKRGQDVALRCDPISGHVSLYWYRQALGQGPEFLTYFNYEAQQDKSGLPNDRFSAERPEGSISTLTIQRTEQRDSAMYRCASSSNPAGQGWTGEQYFGPGTRLTVT.

CDR3 coding DNA: TGTGCCAGCAGTTTATTTGAGGGCCCTCTATTCAACTATGGCTACACCTTC. Amino acid sequence: CASSLFEGPLFNYGYTF. This chain connects TRBV28 to TRBJ1-2; D is uncertain. V was pared by 1 base and J by 2 bases, with 17 bases between. This CDR3 comprises 17 residues. The V gene's germline CDR1 is MDHEN and CDR2 SYDVKM.

The J gene is TRBJ2-6, the V gene TRBV5-1; D is unclear. V was clipped by 4 bases and J by 1 base, with 12 bases between them. CDR1 and CDR2 from the germline V gene are SGHRS and YFSETQ. The CDR3 is made up of 16 amino acids. CDR3 loop: CASSQQTLSGANVLTF. CDR3 in DNA: TGCGCCAGCAGCCAACAGACACTTTCTGGGGCCAACGTCCTGACTTTC.

J is TRBJ2-2 and V is TRBV11-3; unclear D gene. Germline V lookup: CDR1 SGHNT, CDR2 YENEEA. This CDR3 contains 19 residues. V was trimmed by 2 bases and J by 3 bases, leaving 22 bases between them. CDR3 bases: TGTGCCAGCAGCTTAACCCCCTCGGAGTGGGGTTCAGACACCGGGGAGCTGTTTTTT. It codes for CASSLTPSEWGSDTGELFF.

The chain joins TRBV6-4 to TRBJ2-1; TRBD2 agrees at 11 bases. From germline, CDR1 is MRHNA and CDR2 SNTAGT. This CDR3 is 16 amino acids long. The trim removed 4 bases at V and 8 bases at J, leaving 10 bases unmatched. CDR3 nucleotide sequence: TGTGCCAGCAGTGTACTAGCGGGAGTGCCCTGGGATGAGCAGTTCTTC. Encoded protein: CASSVLAGVPWDEQFF.

V gene TRBV5-1 combines with J gene TRBJ2-5; no clear D. Trimming took off 5 bases at V and 2 bases at J, with 10 bases between the two ends. CDR3 length: 13 residues. In germline, CDR1 is SGHRS, CDR2 YFSETQ. CDR3 bases: TGCGCCAGCAGGGCTGACCTACAAGAGACCCAGTACTTC. Translation: CASRADLQETQYF.

The chain uses TRBV5-1 and TRBJ2-7; weak D call: TRBD1 (5 bases). V was cut by 0 bases and J by 3 bases, with 13 bases left in between. The CDR3 is 15 amino acids. The germline V gene encodes CDR1 SGHRS and CDR2 YFSETQ. The CDR3 DNA reads TGCGCCAGCAGCTTGGATCCCGACAGAGACTACGAGCAGTACTTC. Translating gives CASSLDPDRDYEQYF.

This clone was recorded a few times. J is TRBJ2-7 and V is TRBV6-5; D uncertain. The germline V gene encodes CDR1 MNHEY and CDR2 SVGAGI. Trimming removed 6 bases from V and 1 base from J, with 13 bases in between. CDR3 size: 14 residues. The CDR3: CASSPLWDSYEQYF. Here the CDR3 DNA reads TGTGCCAGCAGCCCTCTATGGGATTCCTACGAGCAGTACTTC.

This chain links TRBV5-8 with TRBJ1-3; D is possibly TRBD1 (5 bases). The CDR3 is made up of 15 amino acids. Germline CDR1 reads SGHTS; CDR2 reads YDEGEE. Trimming took off 1 base at V and 3 bases at J, with 11 bases between the two ends. The CDR3 sequence: CASSLMAGFGNTIYF. In DNA, the CDR3 is TGTGCCAGCAGCTTGATGGCAGGGTTTGGAAACACCATATATTTT.

V gene TRBV7-8 combines with J gene TRBJ2-1; maybe TRBD2 (6 bases). The CDR3 loop spans 16 amino acids. V lost 0 bases and J lost 0, with 9 bases in between. CDR1 is SGHVS, CDR2 FQNEAQ, per germline. In DNA form, the CDR3 reads TGTGCCAGCAGCTTAGCTGCGGGGCCCTCCTACAATGAGCAGTTCTTC. As protein: CASSLAAGPSYNEQFF.

Concerning this clone itself: The sample holds other DNA sequences that translate to the same CDR3. V usage is TRBV7-3 and J usage is TRBJ2-5; D is undetermined. Trimming pared 1 base from V and 2 bases from J, leaving 5 bases between. The CDR3 extends over 13 amino acids. The germline CDR1 and CDR2 sequences are SGHTA and FQGTGA. The chain's CDR3 is CASSLIRQETQYF. The CDR3 DNA reads as TGTGCCAGCAGCTTAATCAGACAAGAGACCCAGTACTTC. The variable domain in full, with the rest retrieved from reference TRBV7-3 and TRBJ2-5, is GAGVSQTPSNKVTEKGKYVELRCDPISGHTALYWYRQSLGQGPEFLIYFQGTGAADDSGLPNDRFFAVRPEGSVSTLKIQRTERGDSAVYLCASSLIRQETQYFGPGTRLLVL.

The chain couples TRBV7-6 to TRBJ2-3, with 9 positions matching TRBD2. Germline V gene lookup returns CDR1 SGHVS and CDR2 FNYEAQ. The CDR3 covers 16 residues. Trimming at V came to 1 base and at J to 4 bases, leaving 6 bases not matched to a gene. CDR3 loop: CASSLGLAGTADTQYF. CDR3 coding DNA: TGTGCCAGCAGCTTAGGGCTAGCGGGAACCGCAGATACGCAGTATTTT.

A note on this clone: In the same sample, other DNA sequences code for this CDR3. The rearrangement joins TRBV9 to TRBJ2-5; 8 positions match TRBD2. With 4 bases clipped from V and 3 bases from J, the junction kept 2 bases outside the gene matches. The germline CDR1 and CDR2 sequences are SGDLS and YYNGEE. The CDR3 is 13 residues long. CDR3 sequence (DNA): TGTGCCAGCAGCCTTAGCGGGAAAGAGACCCAGTACTTC. It codes for CASSLSGKETQYF.

V gene TRBV7-8 combines with J gene TRBJ2-7; tentatively, D is TRBD2 (6 bases). Germline CDR1 is SGHVS and CDR2 is FQNEAQ. Trimming left V 5 bases short and J 4 bases short, with 18 bases between. The CDR3 totals 15 residues. The chain's CDR3 is CASSPVVAGRYEQYF. In nucleotides, the CDR3 is TGTGCCAGCAGCCCAGTGGTGGCGGGAAGGTACGAGCAGTACTTC.

The rearrangement uses TRBV19 and TRBJ1-4; D possibly corresponds to TRBD1 (6 bases). The CDR3 has 15 amino acids. The ends were cut back, 5 bases at V and 0 bases at J, with 10 bases in the middle. Per the germline V gene, CDR1 is LNHDA and CDR2 is SQIVND (reference sequence). CDR3 in amino acids: CASSPRDTTNEKLFF. CDR3 bases: TGTGCCAGTAGTCCTCGGGACACAACTAATGAAAAACTGTTTTTT.